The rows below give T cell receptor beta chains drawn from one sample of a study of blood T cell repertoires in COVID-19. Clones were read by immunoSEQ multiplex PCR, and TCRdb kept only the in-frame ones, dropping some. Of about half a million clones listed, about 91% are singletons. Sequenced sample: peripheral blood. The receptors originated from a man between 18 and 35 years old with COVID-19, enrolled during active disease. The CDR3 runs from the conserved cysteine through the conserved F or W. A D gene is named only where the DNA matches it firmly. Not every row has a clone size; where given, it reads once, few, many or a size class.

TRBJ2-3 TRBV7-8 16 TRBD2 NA CASLPPGREGTDTQYF TGTGCCAGCCTCCCCCCCGGGCGGGAGGGCACAGATACGCAGTATTTT
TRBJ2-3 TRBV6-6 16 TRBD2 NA CASTASGVPAADTQYF TGTGCCAGCACGGCTAGCGGGGTCCCTGCGGCAGATACGCAGTATTTT
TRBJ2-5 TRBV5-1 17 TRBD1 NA CASSLGQGGLGRETQYF TGCGCCAGCAGCTTGGGACAGGGGGGCTTGGGAAGAGAGACCCAGTACTTC
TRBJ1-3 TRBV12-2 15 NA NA CASRSEQGAGNTIYF TGTGCAAGTCGCTCCGAACAGGGGGCTGGAAACACCATATATTTT
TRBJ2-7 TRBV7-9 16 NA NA CASSVSGTLSSYEQYF TGTGCCAGCAGCGTATCCGGGACTCTAAGCTCCTACGAGCAGTACTTC
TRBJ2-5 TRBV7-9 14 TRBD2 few CASRSMGGSETQYF TGTGCCAGCAGGTCCATGGGGGGGTCCGAGACCCAGTACTTC
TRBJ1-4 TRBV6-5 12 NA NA CASTQGNEKLFF TGTGCCAGCACGCAGGGGAATGAAAAACTGTTTTTT
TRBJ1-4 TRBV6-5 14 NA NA CASRPGIPNEKLFF TGTGCCAGCAGACCCGGGATTCCTAATGAAAAACTGTTTTTT
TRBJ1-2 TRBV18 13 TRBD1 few CASSPGQGYGYTF TGTGCCAGCTCGCCGGGACAGGGGTATGGCTACACCTTC
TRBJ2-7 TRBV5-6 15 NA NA CASSLVGGSPYEQYF TGTGCCAGCAGCTTGGTTGGCGGGTCCCCCTACGAGCAGTACTTC
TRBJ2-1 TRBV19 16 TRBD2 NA CASTRTSLSSYNEQFF TGTGCCAGTACCCGGACTAGCCTGAGCTCCTACAATGAGCAGTTCTTC
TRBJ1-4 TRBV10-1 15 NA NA CASSGGQRENEKLFF TGCGCCAGCAGTGGAGGCCAGAGAGAGAATGAAAAACTGTTTTTT
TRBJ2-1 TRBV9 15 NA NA CASSVGAGSYNEQFF TGTGCCAGCAGCGTAGGTGCGGGTTCCTACAATGAGCAGTTCTTC
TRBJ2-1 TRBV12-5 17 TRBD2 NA CASGFPSSGSSYNEQFF TGTGCTAGTGGTTTCCCCTCTAGCGGGAGCTCCTACAATGAGCAGTTCTTC
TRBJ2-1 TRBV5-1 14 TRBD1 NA CASSLIGQENEQFF TGCGCCAGCAGCTTGATTGGACAGGAGAATGAGCAGTTCTTC
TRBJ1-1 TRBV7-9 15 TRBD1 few CASIPAGTGGTEAFF TGTGCCAGCATTCCAGCGGGGACAGGGGGCACTGAAGCTTTCTTT
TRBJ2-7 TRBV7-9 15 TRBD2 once CASSLGGGGGHEQYF TGTGCCAGCAGCTTAGGAGGTGGGGGAGGGCACGAGCAGTACTTC